This is a list of T cell receptor beta chains from one sample in a study of CD8+CD57+ T cells in acquired aplastic anemia. One entry per CDR3 protein, called by TCRdb with MiXCR from the reads. This table has 150,000 or so distinct CDR3 sequences, approximately 60% appearing once. The sample was sorted CD4+, CD8+, or CD8+CD57+ T cells (not recorded which) from PBMCs. The receptor source for this set is a human donor in good health. Both conserved end residues are part of each CDR3. Fields, in order: V gene, D gene, clone size, J gene, CDR3 protein, CDR3 DNA. The D gene is left open where the match is weak. A clone size is listed for some rows: how often the clone was seen (once, few, many), or a class if it is expanded.

TRBV9	TRBD2	once	TRBJ2-3	CASSVGLADFPDTQYF	TGTGCCAGCAGCGTAGGACTAGCGGATTTTCCAGATACGCAGTATTTT
TRBV19	TRBD1	NA	TRBJ1-2	CASSINGQGGDGYTF	TGTGCCAGTAGTATAAACGGACAGGGAGGAGATGGCTACACCTTC
TRBV5-4	NA	NA	TRBJ1-1	CASSLGLSEAFF	TGTGCCAGCAGCTTGGGCTTATCCGAAGCTTTCTTT
TRBV7-9	TRBD1	NA	TRBJ2-7	CASSATGTGVYEQYF	TGTGCCAGCAGCGCAACCGGGACAGGGGTCTACGAGCAGTACTTT
TRBV20-1	TRBD2	NA	TRBJ2-1	CSANNGGSSYNEQFF	TGCAGTGCTAACAACGGGGGGAGCTCCTACAATGAGCAGTTCTTC
TRBV6-2/TRBV6-3	TRBD2	once	TRBJ2-3	CASSQRGGTDTQYF	TGTGCCAGCAGCCAGCGGGGGGGCACAGATACGCAGTATTTT
TRBV11-3	TRBD2	NA	TRBJ2-7	CASSPIAGGLYEQYF	TGTGCCAGCAGCCCCATAGCGGGAGGCCTCTACGAGCAGTACTTC
TRBV20-1	TRBD1	NA	TRBJ2-7	CSASRRGPNEQYF	TGCAGTGCTAGCCGCAGGGGGCCGAACGAGCAGTACTTC
TRBV6-2/TRBV6-3	TRBD2	many	TRBJ2-7	CASYGPGLATYEQYF	TGTGCCAGCTACGGACCGGGACTAGCGACTTACGAGCAGTACTTC
TRBV7-8	NA	NA	TRBJ2-2	CASSSQPGTVKETQYFGELFF	NA
TRBV2	TRBD1	NA	TRBJ1-6	CASRGGSRGLTRNSPLHF	TGTGCCAGCAGAGGGGGGAGCAGGGGGCTGACTAGGAATTCACCCCTCCACTTT
TRBV12-3/TRBV12-4	TRBD1	many	TRBJ2-5	CASSFPSTGGVEETQYF	TGTGCCAGCAGTTTCCCCTCGACAGGGGGGGTTGAAGAGACCCAGTACTTC
TRBV5-6	NA	many	TRBJ2-7	CASSPGGYEQYF	TGTGCCAGCAGCCCTGGAGGCTACGAGCAGTACTTC
TRBV13	TRBD2	many	TRBJ2-1	CASSSLGGGNEQFF	TGTGCCAGCTCTTCCCTGGGGGGAGGGAATGAGCAGTTCTTC
TRBV5-6	NA	NA	TRBJ2-4	CASSLDPGWGIQYF	TGTGCCAGCAGCTTGGACCCCGGGTGGGGCATTCAGTACTTC
TRBV7-9	NA	many	TRBJ2-5	CASSSKETQYF	TGTGCCAGCAGCTCGAAAGAGACCCAGTACTTC
TRBV2	NA	NA	TRBJ1-1	CASSAVIGTEAFF	TGTGCCAGCAGCGCCGTCATAGGCACTGAAGCTTTCTTT
TRBV10-1	TRBD2	NA	TRBJ2-5	CASSPGTSRETQYF	TGCGCCAGCAGCCCTGGGACTAGCAGGGAGACCCAGTACTTC
TRBV5-1	NA	many	TRBJ2-7	CASSLSWVYEQYF	TGCGCCAGCAGCTTGAGTTGGGTATACGAGCAGTACTTC
TRBV10-2	NA	NA	TRBJ2-1	CACSGRQNNEQFF	TGCGCCTGCAGTGGTAGGCAGAACAATGAGCAGTTCTTC
TRBV20-1	NA	NA	TRBJ2-1	CSARDQGSGGNEQFF	TGCAGTGCTAGAGATCAGGGTAGCGGAGGGAATGAGCAGTTCTTC
TRBV6-1	NA	NA	TRBJ1-2	CASSGLGGYGYTF	TGTGCCAGCAGTGGGCTTGGGGGCTATGGCTACACCTTC
TRBV2	TRBD2	NA	TRBJ2-7	CASSGLAGVAYEQYF	TGTGCCAGCAGTGGACTAGCGGGAGTCGCTTACGAGCAGTACTTC
TRBV2	NA	NA	TRBJ2-7	CASTKDSYEQYF	TGTGCCAGTACGAAAGACTCCTACGAGCAGTACTTC
TRBV9	TRBD2	many	TRBJ2-3	CASSVSGSSTDTQYF	TGTGCCAGCAGCGTTAGCGGGAGCAGCACAGATACGCAGTATTTT
TRBV5-1	TRBD2	once	TRBJ2-1	CASSLTSGGPNEQFF	TGCGCCAGCAGCTTGACTAGCGGGGGGCCCAATGAGCAGTTCTTC
TRBV6-5	NA	many	TRBJ2-2	CASSYPRDTPNTGELFF	TGTGCCAGCAGTTACCCGCGCGACACCCCGAACACCGGGGAGCTGTTTTTT
TRBV4-3	TRBD2	few	TRBJ2-1	CASSQGVGERENSLEQFF	TGCGCCAGCAGCCAAGGGGTCGGTGAGCGGGAGAATTCTTTAGAGCAGTTCTTC